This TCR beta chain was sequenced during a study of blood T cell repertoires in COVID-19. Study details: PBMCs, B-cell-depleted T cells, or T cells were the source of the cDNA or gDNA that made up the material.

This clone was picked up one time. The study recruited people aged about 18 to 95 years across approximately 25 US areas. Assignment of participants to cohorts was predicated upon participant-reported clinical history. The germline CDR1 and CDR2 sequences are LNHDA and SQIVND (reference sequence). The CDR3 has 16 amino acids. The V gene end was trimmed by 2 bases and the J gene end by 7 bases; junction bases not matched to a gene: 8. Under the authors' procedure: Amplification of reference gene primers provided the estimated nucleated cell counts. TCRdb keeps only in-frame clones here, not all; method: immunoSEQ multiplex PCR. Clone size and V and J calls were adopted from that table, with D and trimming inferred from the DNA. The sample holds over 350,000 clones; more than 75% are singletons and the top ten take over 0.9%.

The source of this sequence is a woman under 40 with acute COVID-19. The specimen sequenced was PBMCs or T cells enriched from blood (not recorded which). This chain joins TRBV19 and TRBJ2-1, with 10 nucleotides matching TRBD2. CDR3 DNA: TGTGCCAGTAGTATACGGAGCGGGGGGGCCGTAAATGAGCAGTTCTTC. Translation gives CASSIRSGGAVNEQFF.